This TCR beta chain came from a study of blood T cell repertoires in COVID-19. The authors' processing: The authors estimated nucleated cell counts from reference gene primer amplification. The assay was immunoSEQ multiplex PCR, and TCRdb's table has in-frame clones only and misses some. V and J calls and clone size come straight from that table; D and trimming were deduced from the DNA. The sample shows over 200,000 clones, about 85% of them seen only once. The table lists this clone with a count of one. This receptor was obtained from a woman between 18 and 29 years old who had recovered from COVID-19. The sample comprised peripheral blood.

The CDR3 region has the DNA TGCGCCAGCAGCTTGGGCGGAGTGGAGGGCCGGGGAGCTTTCTTT. Amino acid sequence: CASSLGGVEGRGAFF. The chain couples TRBV5-1 to TRBJ1-1; D is unresolved. Germline V gives CDR1 SGHRS, CDR2 YFSETQ. CDR3 size: 15 residues. The V and J ends lost 0 bases and 10 bases respectively, with 19 bases between them.